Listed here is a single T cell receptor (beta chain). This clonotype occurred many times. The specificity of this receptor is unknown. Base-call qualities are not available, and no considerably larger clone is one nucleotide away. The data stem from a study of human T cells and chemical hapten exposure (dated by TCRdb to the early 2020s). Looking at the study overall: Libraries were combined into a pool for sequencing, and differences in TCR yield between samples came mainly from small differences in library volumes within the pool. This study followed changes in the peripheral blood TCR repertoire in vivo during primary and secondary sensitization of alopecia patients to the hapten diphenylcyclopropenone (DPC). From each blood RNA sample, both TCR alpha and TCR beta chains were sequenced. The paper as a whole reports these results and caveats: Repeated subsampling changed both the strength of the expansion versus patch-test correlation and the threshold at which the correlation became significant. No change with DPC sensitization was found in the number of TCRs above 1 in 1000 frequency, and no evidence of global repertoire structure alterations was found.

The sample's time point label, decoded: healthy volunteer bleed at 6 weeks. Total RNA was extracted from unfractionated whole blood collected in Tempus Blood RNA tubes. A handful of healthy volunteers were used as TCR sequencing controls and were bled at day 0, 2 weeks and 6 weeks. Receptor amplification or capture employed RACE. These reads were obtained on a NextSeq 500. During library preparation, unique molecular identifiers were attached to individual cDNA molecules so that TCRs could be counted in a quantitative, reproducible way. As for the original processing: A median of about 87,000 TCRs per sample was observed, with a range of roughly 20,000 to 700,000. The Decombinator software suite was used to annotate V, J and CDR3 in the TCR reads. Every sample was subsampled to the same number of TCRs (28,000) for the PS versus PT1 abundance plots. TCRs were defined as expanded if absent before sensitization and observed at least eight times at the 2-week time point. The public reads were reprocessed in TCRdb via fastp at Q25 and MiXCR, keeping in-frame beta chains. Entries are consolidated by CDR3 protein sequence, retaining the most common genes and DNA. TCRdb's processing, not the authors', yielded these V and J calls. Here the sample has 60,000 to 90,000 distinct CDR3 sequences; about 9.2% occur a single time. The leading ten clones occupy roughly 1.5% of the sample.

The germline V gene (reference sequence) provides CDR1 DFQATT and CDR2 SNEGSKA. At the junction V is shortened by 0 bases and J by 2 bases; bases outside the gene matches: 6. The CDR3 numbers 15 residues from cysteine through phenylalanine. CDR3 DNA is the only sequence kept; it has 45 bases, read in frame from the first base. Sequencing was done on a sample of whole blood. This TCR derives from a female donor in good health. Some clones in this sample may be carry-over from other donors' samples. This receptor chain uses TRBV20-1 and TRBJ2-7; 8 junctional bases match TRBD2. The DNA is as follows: TGCAGTGCTAGAGATATAACTAGCGGAACCTACGAGCAGTACTTC. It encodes CSARDITSGTYEQYF.